The rows below give T cell receptor beta chains drawn from one sample of a study of spatial heterogeneity in lung cancer. TCRdb independently ran MiXCR on the 5' RACE reads; one entry per CDR3 protein. Altogether roughly 38,000 distinct CDR3 sequences are present, roughly 3% being singletons, with the ten largest covering around 36%. This sample comprised normal lung tissue next to the tumor, obtained at surgery. These receptors all come from a male donor with early-stage non-small cell lung cancer. Each CDR3 is given with its conserved first and last residue. D genes are given only for firm matches. Not every row has a clone size; where given, it reads once, few, many or a size class.

>TRBJ1-6|TRBV29-1|NA|many
TGCAGCGTTAGGAGGGGTGATAGTAGTTCACCCCTCCACTTT
CSVRRGDSSSPLHF
>TRBJ1-6|TRBV9|NA|many
TGTGCCAGCAGCCTGAATAGTATGAATTCACCCCTCCACTTT
CASSLNSMNSPLHF
>TRBJ2-1|TRBV29-1|NA|many
TGCAGCGTTGGTTGGACACAATACAATGAGCAGTTCTTC
CSVGWTQYNEQFF
>TRBJ1-5|TRBV29-1|NA|many
TGCAGCGTTGGCTATGGGGACAATAGCAATCAGCCCCAGCATTTT
CSVGYGDNSNQPQHF
>TRBJ2-3|TRBV7-9|NA|many
TGTGCCAGCAGCCCCGGACGAACCACAGATACGCAGTATTTT
CASSPGRTTDTQYF
>TRBJ2-1|TRBV20-1|NA|many
TGCAACCTCTGGAGGACCCAACGGGGGGAGCAGTTCTTC
CNLWRTQRGEQFF
>TRBJ1-2|TRBV28|NA|many
TGTGCCAGCAGCGAGGTTGTTATGGAGGGCTACACCTTC
CASSEVVMEGYTF
>TRBJ2-2|TRBV7-7|NA|NA
TGTGCCAGCAGCTTAGGGGCCGCGGACACCGGGGAGCTGTTTTTT
CASSLGAADTGELFF
>TRBJ1-1|TRBV27|NA|NA
TGTGCCAGCAGTGTCTTTGGAGGGTACACTGAAGCTTTCTTT
CASSVFGGYTEAFF
>TRBJ1-3|TRBV29-1|NA|many
TGCAGCGTGTTACAGGGAGCTGGAAACACCATATATTTT
CSVLQGAGNTIYF
>TRBJ1-1|TRBV7-6|NA|many
TGTGCCAGCAGCCTCACTCCCAGAGTTGAAGCTTTCTTT
CASSLTPRVEAFF
>TRBJ1-4|TRBV12-3/TRBV12-4|NA|medium-sized
TGTGCCACCTCCGGGGAGGCCAGTGAAAAACTGTTTTTT
CATSGEASEKLFF
>TRBJ2-1|TRBV27|NA|many
TGTGCCAGCAGTTTATCCCATAATTACAATGAGCAGTTCTTC
CASSLSHNYNEQFF
>TRBJ1-1|TRBV18|NA|many
TGTGCCAGCTCACCCGAGTCACGGATGGAGCTAGCTTTCTTT
CASSPESRMELAFF
>TRBJ2-7|TRBV20-1|NA|many
TGCAGTGCAAGCCCCCAGGGTACTTGGAGCTCCTACGAGCAGTACTTC
CSASPQGTWSSYEQYF
>TRBJ1-6|TRBV12-3/TRBV12-4|NA|NA
TGTGCCAGCAGTTTCCGCTCCTATAATTCACCCCTCCACTTT
CASSFRSYNSPLHF
>TRBJ1-2|TRBV29-1|TRBD1|NA
TGCAGCGTCGGGACAGGTAGTGGCTACACCTTC
CSVGTGSGYTF
>TRBJ2-3|TRBV24-1|TRBD1|many
TGTGCCACCAGTGAGACCGGGACAGATGACTTCATGGATACGCAGTATTTT
CATSETGTDDFMDTQYF
>TRBJ2-2|TRBV9|NA|many
TGTGCCAGCAGCGTATTTGGCGGGGAGCTGTTTTTT
CASSVFGGELFF
>TRBJ1-1|TRBV6-6|NA|many
TGTGCCAGCAAAAATCAGGGGAACACTGAAGCTTTCTTT
CASKNQGNTEAFF
>TRBJ2-6|TRBV5-1|TRBD1|NA
TGCGCCAGCAGCTTGACAGGGGGCGCCTTCCTTGGGGCCAACGTCCTGACTTTC
CASSLTGGAFLGANVLTF
>TRBJ2-2|TRBV24-1|NA|many
TGTGCCACCAGTGATCCCTCCGGGCCCACCGGGGAGCTGTTTTTT
CATSDPSGPTGELFF
>TRBJ1-1|TRBV5-1|NA|many
TGCGCCAGCAGCTTGGAGGGCAGGGGATATACTGAAGCTTTCTTT
CASSLEGRGYTEAFF
>TRBJ1-6|TRBV9|NA|many
TGTGCCAGCAGCAAAGACGGGGTGGGCTCACCCCTCCACTTT
CASSKDGVGSPLHF
>TRBJ2-3|TRBV3-1|TRBD2|medium-sized
TGTGCCAGCAGCCAAGACTGGACTAGCCCCCCAGATACGCAGTATTTT
CASSQDWTSPPDTQYF
>TRBJ2-3|TRBV2|NA|NA
TGTGCCAGCAGTGGTGGACAGTTTAGCACAGATACGCAGTATTTT
CASSGGQFSTDTQYF